Listed here are 22 T cell receptor beta chains from one sample, sequenced in a study of CD4+ T cells in melanoma. Some clones are missing from TCRdb's copy, which holds only in-frame ones; the method was immunoSEQ multiplex PCR. The table records some 13,000 clones, over 60% of them present only once. The sequenced sample consisted of cells from a culture (not recorded whether cultured in vitro). Receptors were obtained from a human donor with melanoma.

J is TRBJ2-1 and V is TRBV7-3; 10 nucleotides align to TRBD2. The V segment lost 3 bases and the J segment 8 bases; nucleotides outside the gene matches: 4. Germline V gives CDR1 SGHTA, CDR2 FQGTGA. The CDR3 covers 14 residues. CDR3: CASSFSGTSDEQFF. As DNA, the CDR3 is TGTGCCAGCAGCTTCTCCGGGACTAGCGATGAGCAGTTCTTC.

V usage is TRBV29-1 and J usage is TRBJ1-2; 9 bases are a match to TRBD1. The CDR3 loop spans 13 amino acids. Germline CDR1 reads SQVTM; CDR2 reads ANQGSEA. V lost 7 bases to trimming and J lost 2 bases; unmatched junction nucleotides: 5. The chain's CDR3 is CSAGQGLNYGYTF. Written as DNA, the CDR3 is TGCAGCGCTGGACAGGGGCTGAACTATGGCTACACCTTC.

This clone was seen just once. DNA for the CDR3: TGTGCCAGCAGTGAACTGGGAGTTGTCTACGAGCAGTACTTC. This translates into CASSELGVVYEQYF. The chain uses TRBV2 and TRBJ2-7; tentative D call: TRBD2 (5 bases). Trimming left V 2 bases short and J 3 bases short, with 11 bases between. Germline CDR1 reads SNHLY; CDR2 reads FYNNEI. The CDR3 totals 14 residues. Combining the CDR3 with reference TRBV2 and TRBJ2-7 gives the whole variable domain EPEVTQTPSHQVTQMGQEVILRCVPISNHLYFYWYRQILGQKVEFLVSFYNNEISEKSEIFDDQFSVERPDGSNFTLKIRSTKLEDSAMYFCASSELGVVYEQYFGPGTRLTVT.

The sample holds a few counts of this clone. This sequence joins TRBV4-1 and TRBJ1-5; no clear D gene. CDR3 length: 15 residues. The V gene lost 2 bases and the J gene lost 6 bases, with 14 bases spanning the gap. Germline loops: CDR1 MGHRA, CDR2 YSYEKL. CDR3 loop: CASSQFSGMSQPQHF. DNA for the CDR3: TGCGCCAGCAGCCAATTCTCGGGGATGAGTCAGCCCCAGCATTTT.

A few counts support this clone. The rearrangement links TRBV7-2 to TRBJ2-7; 9 bases fit TRBD1. Germline V gene data show CDR1 as SGHTA and CDR2 as FQGNSA. The J segment lost 5 bases and the V segment lost 1 base, leaving 6 bases of the junction unmatched. CDR3 length: 15 residues. The chain's CDR3 is CASSLVGDRADEQYF. Written as DNA, the CDR3 is TGTGCCAGCAGCTTAGTTGGGGACAGGGCAGACGAGCAGTACTTC.

The chain uses TRBV11-2 and TRBJ1-2; the D gene is possibly TRBD1 (6 bases). Per the germline V gene, CDR1 is SGHAT and CDR2 is FQNNGV. Trimming took off 5 bases at V and 2 bases at J, with 9 bases between the two ends. The CDR3 loop spans 13 amino acids. CDR3: CASSPDRNYGYTF. The CDR3 coding sequence is TGTGCCAGCAGCCCTGACAGGAACTATGGCTACACCTTC.

The chain carries TRBV9 and TRBJ2-1, with 12 bases that match TRBD1. The V gene's germline CDR1 is SGDLS and CDR2 YYNGEE. The CDR3 extends over 17 amino acids. Unmatched junction bases numbered 13, after V lost 3 bases and J lost 9 bases. The DNA for the CDR3 is TGTGCCAGCAGCGGCCGGGACAGGGGGCGCGGCATTGGTGAGCAGTTCTTC. Translated: CASSGRDRGRGIGEQFF.

The chain has TRBV7-3 and TRBJ2-3; possibly TRBD1 or TRBD2 for D (5 bases each). The V gene lost 4 bases and the J gene lost 3 bases, with 17 bases spanning the gap. Per germline, CDR1 SGHTA and CDR2 FQGTGA. The CDR3 extends over 16 amino acids. This CDR3 reads CASSSGEGPGTDTQYF. As DNA, the CDR3 is TGTGCCAGCAGCTCAGGCGAGGGGCCAGGGACAGATACGCAGTATTTT.

This clone was counted a few times. The chain uses TRBV2 and TRBJ2-3, with a weak D call TRBD2 (6 bases). The CDR3 covers 14 residues. V was pared by 7 bases and J by 4 bases, with 15 bases between. Germline CDR1 is SNHLY and CDR2 is FYNNEI. This CDR3 reads CASKKGGAADTQYF. The CDR3 DNA sequence: TGTGCCAGCAAAAAAGGAGGGGCGGCAGATACGCAGTATTTT.

This clone was seen more than once but under ten times. This chain joins TRBV11-2 and TRBJ1-2; D not resolved. Per the germline V gene, CDR1 is SGHAT and CDR2 is FQNNGV. The ends were cut back, 2 bases at V and 4 bases at J, with 8 bases in the middle. This CDR3 region has 13 residues. The CDR3 bases are TGTGCCAGCAGCTTACCCTACGGCTATGGCTACACCTTC. It is translated as CASSLPYGYGYTF.

V gene TRBV20-1 combines with J gene TRBJ2-5; possibly TRBD2 for D (5 bases). Trimming removed 4 bases from V and 5 bases from J, with 8 bases in between. Germline assignment: CDR1 DFQATT and CDR2 SNEGSKA (reference sequence). The CDR3 has 11 amino acids. CDR3 DNA: TGCAGTGCTAAAAGGAGGGAGACCCAGTACTTC. Its protein is CSAKRRETQYF.

The chain employs TRBV11-2 and TRBJ1-4, with TRBD1 identical over 7 bases. With 5 bases clipped from V and 7 bases from J, the junction kept 19 bases outside the gene matches. The germline gives CDR1 SGHAT, CDR2 FQNNGV. This CDR3 spans 18 amino acids. The CDR3 DNA is TGTGCCAGCAGCCCCGGGAGGCCTAGGGGGCGAGTAGGTGAAAAACTGTTTTTT. Its translation: CASSPGRPRGRVGEKLFF.

The chain joins TRBV7-9 to TRBJ2-7, with a tentative D call TRBD1 (8 bases). Between the trimmed V and J ends, which lost 3 bases and 5 bases, there was a span of 20 bases. Germline CDR1 reads SEHNR; CDR2 reads FQNEAQ (reference sequence). The CDR3 extends over 16 amino acids. The CDR3 sequence: CASSLGGTGPQDEQYF. In nucleotides, the CDR3 is TGTGCCAGCAGCTTGGGGGGGACAGGTCCCCAGGACGAGCAGTACTTC.

The genes are TRBV6-5 and TRBJ1-3; D gene ambiguous. From germline, CDR1 is MNHEY and CDR2 SVGAGI. V was cut by 0 bases and J by 3 bases, with 6 bases left in between. The CDR3 runs 14 residues. CDR3: CASSYSTGGNTIYF. In DNA form, the CDR3 reads TGTGCCAGCAGTTACTCGACGGGTGGAAACACCATATATTTT.

J is TRBJ1-1 and V is TRBV27; possibly TRBD1 for D (5 bases). Germline CDR1 is MNHEY and CDR2 is SMNVEV (reference sequence). The CDR3 is made up of 16 amino acids. V was cut by 6 bases and J by 4 bases, with 21 bases left in between. The CDR3 region is CASSPWAGGGGTEAFF. The CDR3 DNA follows: TGTGCCAGCAGCCCTTGGGCCGGGGGTGGGGGCACTGAAGCTTTCTTT.

CDR3 nucleotides: TGTGCCAGCAGCTTAGTACAGAGTAACACCGGGGAGCTGTTTTTT. Protein: CASSLVQSNTGELFF. The chain combines TRBV5-6 with TRBJ2-2, with D hard to call. V gave up 2 bases and J gave up 2 bases, with 10 bases separating them. CDR1 and CDR2 (germline): SGHDT, YYEEEE. This CDR3 is 15 amino acids long.

The V and J genes are TRBV4-1 and TRBJ1-2, with unresolved D. This CDR3 is 12 amino acids long. Germline V CDR1 and CDR2: MGHRA, YSYEKL. V was pared by 6 bases and J by 4 bases, with 9 bases between. The CDR3 DNA reads as TGCGCCAGCAGTCAAAGTTCCTATGGCTACACCTTC. Protein sequence: CASSQSSYGYTF.

The rearrangement joins TRBV19 to TRBJ1-5, with D perhaps TRBD1 (5 bases). The ends were cut back, 8 bases at V and 9 bases at J, with 17 bases in the middle. The CDR3 length is 13 residues. From germline, CDR1 is LNHDA and CDR2 SQIVND (reference sequence). CDR3 bases: TGTGCCAGTTTGGGGGGACGTTTGGGGCCCCAGCATTTT. It translates to CASLGGRLGPQHF.

The chain combines TRBV5-1 with TRBJ2-7, with 10 bases aligning to TRBD1. Germline V gene sequence: CDR1 SGHRS, CDR2 YFSETQ. The CDR3 is 14 residues long. The V segment lost 2 bases and the J segment 4 bases; nucleotides outside the gene matches: 3. In DNA, the CDR3 is TGCGCCAGCAGCTTAGGGACAGGGGTGTACGAGCAGTACTTC. Residues: CASSLGTGVYEQYF.

This clone was detected only a few times. The V and J genes are TRBV5-1 and TRBJ2-3; 8 nucleotides match TRBD2. With 4 bases clipped from V and 2 bases from J, the junction kept 3 bases outside the gene matches. The CDR3 covers 14 residues. Looked up from germline, CDR1 is SGHRS and CDR2 is YFSETQ. The CDR3 loop reads CASSRGGYTDTQYF. CDR3 nucleotide sequence: TGCGCCAGCAGCCGGGGGGGCTACACAGATACGCAGTATTTT.

V is TRBV18 and J is TRBJ1-5, with D possibly matching TRBD1 (5 bases). The CDR3 has 13 amino acids. The germline V and J ends were trimmed by 5 bases and 8 bases, with 13 bases remaining between them. Germline V lookup: CDR1 KGHSH, CDR2 LQKENI. The CDR3 DNA follows: TGTGCCAGCTCAACGACAGCTTTTGAGCCCCAGCATTTT. This encodes CASSTTAFEPQHF.

J is TRBJ1-2 and V is TRBV11-2; no clear D. Germline V CDR1 and CDR2: SGHAT, FQNNGV. The CDR3 has 15 amino acids. Trimming stripped 1 base from V and 0 bases from J, with 9 bases between. Here the CDR3 DNA reads TGTGCCAGCAGCTTAGGTGGGCGAGCTAACTATGGCTACACCTTC. Translated, it gives CASSLGGRANYGYTF.